This T cell receptor (beta chain) was captured by sequencing in a study of CD8 T cells in ankylosing spondylitis (dated by TCRdb to 2016 to 2017). At the level of the whole study: T cell receptor beta repertoires were profiled in healthy donors and ankylosing spondylitis patients so that disease-linked TCR variants could be found. The whole study cohort included 95 to 130 healthy donors and 25 ankylosing spondylitis patients. Peripheral blood samples were taken, and synovial fluid was additionally collected from ankylosing spondylitis patients.

This clonotype was observed a few times. Its antigen specificity is not known. One base away there is no much larger clone; base qualities are not given. The paper's findings and limits, for the study overall: The disease-linked clones were reported to be significantly enriched in matched synovial fluid samples from ankylosing spondylitis patients. A CD8+ phenotype was shown by the disease-linked clones, which were found at relatively low frequencies in peripheral blood. Some motif variants had previously been reported in the synovial fluid and blood of reactive arthritis patients, which suggests shared mechanisms of disease initiation. Blood from ankylosing spondylitis patients appeared to be characterized by a TCR beta motif composed of several highly homologous amino acid variants.

The run used an Illumina HiSeq 2500. Quantitative 5'-RACE with molecular barcodes was used to prepare TCR beta libraries. The study's processing was this. A new computational method, built on a probabilistic model of VDJ rearrangement, was used to identify disease-linked TCR variants. The raw public reads went through TCRdb reprocessing: fastp at Q25, MiXCR clone calling, in-frame beta chains kept. Every entry covers one CDR3 protein and lists the most common genes and DNA from its rows. TCRdb's processing, not the authors' own work, is the source of the V and J calls. For this sample the table gives roughly 190,000 distinct CDR3 sequences, of which around 13% were detected only once. 15% to 20% of the sample is in the top ten clones. The CDR3, cysteine through phenylalanine, is 19 amino acids long. Only the CDR3 DNA is retained, 57 bases long and in frame from the first base. In the germline V gene, CDR1 corresponds to SNHLY and CDR2 to FYNNEI. V trim: 7 bases; J trim: 2 bases; unmatched bases: 17.

Sequencing used blood, either unsorted or a sorted T cell fraction (not recorded which). The clonotype originates from a male donor with ankylosing spondylitis or in good health (not recorded which). This receptor chain uses TRBV2 and TRBJ2-6, with 7 bases matching TRBD1. The base sequence is TGTGCCAGCAAACGACAGGGAACTACCTGGTCCCCTGGGGCCAACGTCCTGACTTTC. Its amino acids are CASKRQGTTWSPGANVLTF.